Listed here are 20 T cell receptor beta chains from one sample, sequenced in a study of human T cells and chemical hapten exposure. From the RACE reads, TCRdb called clonotypes with MiXCR, one entry per CDR3 protein. This table holds 55,000 to 75,000 distinct CDR3 sequences, 9.5% to 15% found once. Time point: patch test 3, about 24 weeks after DPC sensitization. As for treatment: therapeutic diphenylcyclopropenone sensitization with weekly scalp DPC. The sequences come from whole blood, collected in connection with sensitization to the hapten diphenylcyclopropenone (DPC). These receptors all come from a man aged 25-45 years with alopecia areata. Some clones in this sample may be carry-over from other donors' samples.

This chain uses TRBV4-3 with TRBJ1-2; no clear D. CDR1 LGHNA and CDR2 YSLEER come from the germline V gene. Trimming stripped 1 base from V and 7 bases from J, with 10 bases between. The CDR3 loop spans 13 amino acids. The CDR3 DNA reads TGCGCCAGCAGCCAAGGGGGTTTCTCTGGCTACACCTTC. Amino acid sequence: CASSQGGFSGYTF.

This clonotype was seen only a few times. V gene TRBV20-1 combines with J gene TRBJ1-1; D not certain. Trimming cost V 0 bases and J 3 bases, with 11 bases left between them. This CDR3 contains 14 residues. Germline V gene sequence: CDR1 DFQATT, CDR2 SNEGSKA (reference sequence). CDR3 in DNA: TGCAGTGCTAGAGACGGCGCTTTGGACACTGAAGCTTTCTTT. Encoded protein: CSARDGALDTEAFF.

The V gene is TRBV2, the J gene TRBJ2-1; weak D call: TRBD2 (6 bases). This CDR3 is 15 amino acids long. V lost 10 bases and J 4 bases, leaving 20 bases between the germline ends. The germline V gene encodes CDR1 SNHLY and CDR2 FYNNEI. The CDR3: CATSREAALYNEQFF. The DNA for the CDR3 is TGTGCCACCTCAAGGGAGGCTGCTTTGTACAATGAGCAGTTCTTC.

About this clonotype itself: This clone may be a read error of a much larger clone one base away. The final CDR3 position lacks the conserved phenylalanine or tryptophan, pointing to a likely read error. CDR3 DNA sequence: TGTGCCAGCAATCCTTATACCGGGGAGCTGTTTCTT. Encoded protein: CASNPYTGELFL. The chain joins TRBV28 to TRBJ2-2; D gene unclear. The V end was cut by 7 bases, the J end by 5 bases, with 8 bases between. CDR1 and CDR2 (germline): MDHEN, SYDVKM. This CDR3 has 12 residues.

This clonotype was seen a few times. V and J are TRBV7-2 and TRBJ1-1, with D possibly matching TRBD1 (6 bases). CDR1 is SGHTA, CDR2 FQGNSA, per germline. The CDR3 extends over 17 amino acids. V was cut by 4 bases and J by 0 bases, with 18 bases left in between. CDR3 protein: CASSSQRTVVMNTEAFF. For the CDR3, the DNA is TGTGCCAGCAGCTCACAGAGGACAGTTGTGATGAACACTGAAGCTTTCTTT.

The chain recombines TRBV13 with TRBJ1-5, with D hard to call. The CDR3 is 15 amino acids. V lost 0 bases and J lost 3, with 9 bases in between. Germline CDR1 is PRHDT and CDR2 is FYEKMQ (reference sequence). The CDR3 nucleotides are TGTGCCAGCAGCTTAGGGGCCCTTAACAATCAGCCCCAGCATTTT. This codes for CASSLGALNNQPQHF.

This clonotype was detected ten times or more. CDR3 sequence reads: CASSKVEGQGPPYEQYF. CDR3 nucleotides: TGTGCCAGCAGCAAAGTGGAGGGGCAGGGCCCCCCCTACGAGCAGTACTTC. The chain couples TRBV21-1 to TRBJ2-7; the table's D call TRBD2 went unverified against the DNA. TRBV21-1 is listed as a pseudogene. This CDR3 has 17 amino acids.

This clonotype was recorded many times. The chain links TRBV18 to TRBJ1-2, with TRBD1 identical over 8 bases. In germline, CDR1 is KGHSH, CDR2 LQKENI. V gave up 3 bases and J gave up 6 bases; unmatched junction bases: 0. CDR3 length: 12 residues. CDR3 loop: CASSPDRDGYTF. The CDR3 DNA reads as TGTGCCAGCTCACCGGACAGGGATGGCTACACCTTC.

This clonotype was seen many times. J is TRBJ2-1 and V is TRBV9; the match to TRBD2 covers 8 bases. Germline V gene lookup returns CDR1 SGDLS and CDR2 YYNGEE. The junction had 9 bases not matched to a gene; V was cut back by 0 bases and J by 7 bases. The CDR3 is made up of 16 amino acids. CDR3 protein: CASSVGERGPGNEQFF. The CDR3 bases are TGTGCCAGCAGCGTAGGGGAGCGGGGGCCAGGGAATGAGCAGTTCTTC.

This clonotype was seen repeatedly, ten times or more. This sequence joins TRBV7-8 and TRBJ1-1; D gene unclear. Looked up from germline, CDR1 is SGHVS and CDR2 is FQNEAQ. The V end was cut by 1 base, the J end by 6 bases, with 9 bases between. This CDR3 is built from 13 residues. CDR3 DNA: TGTGCCAGCAGCTTAGGGGAGGTCGCTGAAGCTTTCTTT. It specifies CASSLGEVAEAFF.

This clonotype was recorded at least ten times. The chain couples TRBV29-1 to TRBJ2-2; the match to TRBD2 covers 7 bases. The CDR3 covers 15 residues. Germline loops: CDR1 SQVTM, CDR2 ANQGSEA. J was trimmed by 5 bases and V by 0 bases; bases with no gene match: 6. The CDR3 bases are TGCAGCGTTGAAGACTTGACCGGGGGGACCGGGGAGCTGTTTTTT. This translates into CSVEDLTGGTGELFF.

This clonotype was seen repeatedly, ten times or more. The V call is TRBV6-2 or TRBV6-3, the J call TRBJ1-1, with no clear D. The CDR3 consists of 14 residues. V was trimmed by 2 bases and J by 2 bases, leaving 9 bases between them. The germline CDR1 and CDR2 sequences are MNHEY and SVGEGT. CDR3 sequence reads: CASSYGHRNTEAFF. The CDR3 coding sequence is TGTGCCAGCAGTTACGGGCACAGAAACACTGAAGCTTTCTTT.

This chain uses TRBV24-1 with TRBJ1-5; D unclear. Trimming stripped 12 bases from V and 2 bases from J, with 7 bases between. This CDR3 is 11 amino acids long. The germline CDR1 and CDR2 sequences are KGHDR and SFDVKD. The CDR3 loop is CAQRRNQPQHF. The CDR3 coding sequence is TGTGCCCAACGCCGCAATCAGCCCCAGCATTTT.

This clonotype has a count of ten or more. CDR3 in amino acids: CASSLATGGSRNEQFF. The CDR3 nucleotides are TGTGCCAGCAGCTTAGCCACAGGGGGGTCCCGCAATGAGCAGTTCTTC. The genes are TRBV7-2 and TRBJ2-1; 8 bases match TRBD1. Trimming at V came to 0 bases and at J to 6 bases, leaving 7 bases not matched to a gene. CDR1 and CDR2 from the germline V gene are SGHTA and FQGNSA. CDR3 length: 16 amino acids.

This clonotype was detected many times. V usage is TRBV28 and J usage is TRBJ2-1; 7 positions agree with TRBD1. The length of the CDR3 is 14 residues. From germline, CDR1 is MDHEN and CDR2 SYDVKM. After removal of 8 bases from V and 6 bases from J, the junction contained 10 bases not matched to a gene. The CDR3, as DNA: TGTGCCAGCGTAGGGGGCGTCGGCTTCAATGAGCAGTTCTTC. This encodes CASVGGVGFNEQFF.

The rearrangement uses TRBV9 and TRBJ2-1, with 12 nucleotides matching TRBD2. CDR3 length: 17 amino acids. V gave up 6 bases and J gave up 9 bases; unmatched junction bases: 16. Germline V gives CDR1 SGDLS, CDR2 YYNGEE. CDR3 residues: CASTRSELAGGTSEQFF. The CDR3 region has the DNA TGTGCCAGCACCCGCTCCGAACTAGCGGGGGGAACGAGTGAGCAGTTCTTC. Complete variable domain (other parts from reference TRBV9 and TRBJ2-1): DSGVTQTPKHLITATGQRVTLRCSPRSGDLSVYWYQQSLDQGLQFLIQYYNGEERAKGNILERFSAQQFPDLHSELNLSSLELGDSALYFCASTRSELAGGTSEQFFGPGTRLTVL.

Ten or more counts support this clonotype. V gene TRBV7-3 combines with J gene TRBJ1-3, with D possibly matching TRBD1 (5 bases). This CDR3 contains 14 residues. CDR1 and CDR2 from the germline V gene are SGHTA and FQGTGA. The V end was cut by 4 bases, the J end by 2 bases, with 9 bases between. This CDR3 is CASSSTATGNTIYF. The CDR3 DNA sequence: TGTGCCAGCAGCTCGACAGCGACTGGAAACACCATATATTTT.

This clonotype has ten or more counts. The chain employs TRBV29-1 and TRBJ2-5; TRBD1 agrees at 8 bases. The CDR3 is made up of 15 amino acids. The V segment lost 2 bases and the J segment 4 bases; nucleotides outside the gene matches: 9. CDR1 is SQVTM and CDR2 is ANQGSEA in the germline V gene. In nucleotides, the CDR3 is TGCAGCGTTGAAAGAAGGACAGGGACCGGAGAGACCCAGTACTTC. Protein sequence: CSVERRTGTGETQYF.

This clonotype was found a few times. This chain joins TRBV7-2 and TRBJ2-5; a weak D match, TRBD1 (6 bases). The CDR3 length is 14 residues. The germline CDR1 and CDR2 sequences are SGHTA and FQGNSA. V was trimmed by 6 bases and J by 1 base, leaving 12 bases between them. CDR3 region: CASRRGGAQETQYF. DNA for the CDR3: TGTGCCAGCAGGAGAGGGGGTGCCCAAGAGACCCAGTACTTC.

This clonotype showed up many times. The chain couples TRBV4-3 to TRBJ2-3; D unresolved. The CDR3 has 14 amino acids. Trimming removed 0 bases from V and 2 bases from J, with 6 bases in between. CDR1 is LGHNA and CDR2 is YSLEER in the germline V gene. The CDR3 DNA reads TGCGCCAGCAGCCAAGACCTCATCACAGATACGCAGTATTTT. Translated: CASSQDLITDTQYF.